Listed below are T cell receptor beta chains from one sample, sequenced in a study of blood T cell repertoires in COVID-19. Only in-frame clones appear in the TCRdb table, and some are missing; sequencing was by immunoSEQ multiplex PCR. The repertoire holds roughly 670,000 clones, with 75% to 90% as singletons. The sample comprised peripheral blood. The origin of the receptors is a woman younger than 35 with acute or convalescent COVID-19. The CDR3 runs from the conserved cysteine through the conserved F or W. The order of the fields is J gene, CDR3 length, V gene, clone size, D gene, CDR3 protein, CDR3 DNA. The D gene is left open where the match is weak. Rows may omit the clone size; those that give it use once, few, many or a size class.

j_gene: TRBJ1-1; len: 11; v_gene: TRBV30; abundance: .; d_gene: TRBD1; CDR3aa: CAWAGGRVAFF; CDR3nt: TGTGCCTGGGCAGGGGGCAGGGTAGCTTTCTTT
j_gene: TRBJ1-5; len: 16; v_gene: TRBV11-3; abundance: .; d_gene: .; CDR3aa: CASRLHGRQGNQPQHF; CDR3nt: TGTGCCAGCAGACTTCATGGGCGTCAGGGAAATCAGCCCCAGCATTTT
j_gene: TRBJ1-1; len: 15; v_gene: TRBV15; abundance: once; d_gene: TRBD1; CDR3aa: CATSRPTGAWAEAFF; CDR3nt: TGTGCCACCAGCAGACCTACAGGGGCGTGGGCTGAAGCTTTCTTT
j_gene: TRBJ2-7; len: 15; v_gene: TRBV24-1; abundance: .; d_gene: .; CDR3aa: CATSDPTGTSHEQYF; CDR3nt: TGTGCCACCAGTGATCCCACAGGGACCAGTCACGAGCAGTACTTC
j_gene: TRBJ2-7; len: 13; v_gene: TRBV6-5; abundance: .; d_gene: .; CDR3aa: CASSRLESYEQYF; CDR3nt: TGTGCCAGCAGTCGTTTAGAATCCTACGAGCAGTACTTC
j_gene: TRBJ1-1; len: 16; v_gene: TRBV2; abundance: .; d_gene: TRBD1; CDR3aa: CASSPGTGGLNTEAFF; CDR3nt: TGTGCCAGCAGTCCCGGGACAGGGGGTTTAAACACTGAAGCTTTCTTT
j_gene: TRBJ1-4; len: 16; v_gene: TRBV5-1; abundance: .; d_gene: .; CDR3aa: CASSLRGLSTNEKLFF; CDR3nt: TGCGCCAGCAGCTTGAGAGGGTTAAGTACTAATGAAAAACTGTTTTTT
j_gene: TRBJ2-1; len: 13; v_gene: TRBV5-6; abundance: .; d_gene: .; CDR3aa: CASSPTTGYEQFF; CDR3nt: TGTGCCAGCAGCCCAACTACAGGGTATGAGCAGTTCTTC
j_gene: TRBJ2-1; len: 15; v_gene: TRBV19; abundance: once; d_gene: .; CDR3aa: CASSPYMSSYNEQFF; CDR3nt: TGTGCCAGTAGTCCATATATGAGCTCCTACAATGAGCAGTTCTTC
j_gene: TRBJ1-2; len: 12; v_gene: TRBV29-1; abundance: .; d_gene: TRBD1; CDR3aa: CSPRTGRSGYTF; CDR3nt: TGCAGCCCAAGGACAGGGAGGTCTGGCTACACCTTC
j_gene: TRBJ2-7; len: 14; v_gene: TRBV12-5; abundance: once; d_gene: .; CDR3aa: CASGITGLTYEQYF; CDR3nt: TGTGCTAGTGGTATAACGGGACTCACCTACGAGCAGTACTTC
j_gene: TRBJ2-2; len: 15; v_gene: TRBV5-1; abundance: .; d_gene: TRBD1; CDR3aa: CASSPTGSNTGELFF; CDR3nt: TGCGCCAGCAGCCCGACAGGGTCTAACACCGGGGAGCTGTTTTTT
j_gene: TRBJ2-7; len: 17; v_gene: TRBV3-1/TRBV3-2; abundance: .; d_gene: .; CDR3aa: CASSQERLGRATYEQYF; CDR3nt: TGTGCCAGCAGCCAAGAACGTCTGGGCAGGGCAACCTACGAGCAGTACTTC
j_gene: TRBJ2-3; len: 15; v_gene: TRBV6-1; abundance: .; d_gene: .; CDR3aa: CASSDGIGGADTQYF; CDR3nt: TGTGCCAGCAGTGACGGCATAGGGGGGGCAGATACGCAGTATTTT
j_gene: TRBJ1-4; len: 18; v_gene: TRBV5-1; abundance: once; d_gene: TRBD1; CDR3aa: CASSFRVRGRATNEKLFF; CDR3nt: TGCGCCAGCAGCTTTCGTGTCAGGGGGCGGGCGACTAATGAAAAACTGTTTTTT
j_gene: TRBJ2-7; len: 12; v_gene: TRBV29-1; abundance: .; d_gene: TRBD1; CDR3aa: CSVGGQAVPQYF; CDR3nt: TGCAGCGTTGGGGGACAGGCCGTTCCACAGTACTTC
j_gene: TRBJ2-5; len: 18; v_gene: TRBV9; abundance: .; d_gene: TRBD1; CDR3aa: CASSVLPGGTGGMETQYF; CDR3nt: TGTGCCAGCAGCGTCCTCCCAGGGGGGACAGGGGGCATGGAGACCCAGTACTTC
j_gene: TRBJ1-1; len: 16; v_gene: TRBV9; abundance: .; d_gene: .; CDR3aa: CASSPDGESQRTEAFF; CDR3nt: TGTGCCAGCAGCCCCGATGGGGAGTCCCAGAGGACTGAAGCTTTCTTT